This record concerns one T cell receptor beta chain sequence. The entry originates in a study of T cell changes during pregnancy in multiple sclerosis. The table came from immunoSEQ multiplex PCR; TCRdb's copy has only in-frame clones and leaves some out. Among around 100,000 clones listed, roughly 92% were seen once. This CDR3 is built from 18 residues. V was trimmed by 0 bases and J by 5 bases, leaving 21 bases between them. Germline CDR1 SGDLS, CDR2 YYNGEE. This TCR derives from a female donor with multiple sclerosis, enrolled in a pregnancy study. Sequencing was performed on peripheral blood, taken after pregnancy. The chain joins TRBV9 to TRBJ2-1, with D tentatively TRBD1 (6 bases). For the CDR3, the DNA is TGTGCCAGCAGCGTAGTCGGGACAACCCATTATTTAGACAATGAGCAGTTCTTC. Its translation: CASSVVGTTHYLDNEQFF.